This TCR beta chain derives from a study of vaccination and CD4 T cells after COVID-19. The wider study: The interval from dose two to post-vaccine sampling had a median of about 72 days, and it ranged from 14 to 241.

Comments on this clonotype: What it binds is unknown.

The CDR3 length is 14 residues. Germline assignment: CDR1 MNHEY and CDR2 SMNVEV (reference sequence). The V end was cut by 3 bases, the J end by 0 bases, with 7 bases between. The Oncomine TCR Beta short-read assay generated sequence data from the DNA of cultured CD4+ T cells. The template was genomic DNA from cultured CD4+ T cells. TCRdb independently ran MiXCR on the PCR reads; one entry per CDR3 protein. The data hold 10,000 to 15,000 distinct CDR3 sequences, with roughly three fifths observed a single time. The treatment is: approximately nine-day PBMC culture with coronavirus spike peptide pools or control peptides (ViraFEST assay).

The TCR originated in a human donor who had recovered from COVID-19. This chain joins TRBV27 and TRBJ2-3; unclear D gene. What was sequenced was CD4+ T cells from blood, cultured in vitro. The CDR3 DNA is TGTGCCAGCAGTTTCGGAACAAGCACAGATACGCAGTATTTT. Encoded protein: CASSFGTSTDTQYF.